The present TCR beta chain was sequenced within a study of blood T cell repertoires in COVID-19. On the study more broadly: Sites across the United States, Italy and Spain contributed samples from acute and convalescent COVID-19.

Trimming shortened V by 1 base and J by 0 bases, and 10 bases separated the two germline ends. CDR1 is LGHDT and CDR2 is YNNKEL in the germline V gene (reference sequence). The CDR3 length is 17 residues. In the original workflow: Counts of nucleated cells, estimated from reference gene primer amplification, were obtained. The method was immunoSEQ multiplex PCR; TCRdb's version includes in-frame clones alone and lacks a portion of them. V, J and clone size are taken as reported in that table, and D and trimming were inferred from the DNA itself. In the table there are roughly 60,000 clones, 70% to 85% of which are singletons.

The J gene is TRBJ1-6, the V gene TRBV3-1 (or the pseudogene TRBV3-2); possibly TRBD1 for D (6 bases). The clonotype was recovered from a woman aged 55 to 70 with acute or convalescent COVID-19. The sample comprised peripheral blood. In DNA form, the CDR3 reads TGTGCCAGCAGCCAAGGACAGGTAACCTCCTATAATTCACCCCTCCACTTT. Amino acids: CASSQGQVTSYNSPLHF.